Given below is one T cell receptor beta chain in context. The target antigen is unknown. This sample was included in a study of blood T cells in healthy people across ages. Study at large: Capture via template switching afforded approximately one barcoded beta molecule per two T cells. Notes on the study in general: Compared with aged donors, long-lived donors showed fewer expanded clones, suggesting selection.

Using a J-beta primer mix together with a sample-barcoded 5' primer, a second PCR was run for about 7 to 12 cycles. TCRdb fed the 5' RACE reads into MiXCR, producing one record per CDR3 protein. The table includes around 2 million distinct CDR3 sequences, about two fifths detected once. The sample providers were healthy Caucasian people from Russia, aged roughly 6 to 95. The sample was blood. This TCR derives from a human donor in good health.

The CDR3 nucleotides read TGTGCCAGCAGCTTATCAGGGGACAAACTGTTTTTT. Its protein is CASSLSGDKLFF. V and J are TRBV7-2 and TRBJ1-4; a weak D match, TRBD1 (6 bases). Germline values: CDR1 SGHTA, CDR2 FQGNSA. With 2 bases removed from V and 11 bases from J, the gap between germline ends came to 9 bases. The CDR3 loop spans 12 amino acids.